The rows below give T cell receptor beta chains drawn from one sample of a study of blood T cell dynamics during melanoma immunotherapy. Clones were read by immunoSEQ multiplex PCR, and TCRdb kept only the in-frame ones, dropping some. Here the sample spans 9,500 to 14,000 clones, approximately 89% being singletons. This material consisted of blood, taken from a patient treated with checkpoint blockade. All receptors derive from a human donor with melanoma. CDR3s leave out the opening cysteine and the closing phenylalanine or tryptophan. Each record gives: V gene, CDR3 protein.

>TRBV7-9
ASSLGAGEAQETQY
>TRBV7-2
ASSLVKSPGTQY
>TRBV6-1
ASSEWGQTFQY
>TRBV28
ASSATGGPYGYT
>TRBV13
ASSLGLSSYEQY
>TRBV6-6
ASSYSGGAQPQH
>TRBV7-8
ASSAGGAWGSYNEQF
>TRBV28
ASSTGTDEKLF
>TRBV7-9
ASSQPVRGNYEQY
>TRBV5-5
ASSLDRGTEQY
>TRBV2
ASRTDTASNQPQH
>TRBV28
ASRSVSSYNSPLH
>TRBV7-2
ASSWDRGVGDTQY
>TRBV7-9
ASSQVGAREQY
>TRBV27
ASSPLAGGPGGRQY
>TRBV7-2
ASSPTANYGYT
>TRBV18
ASSPDRGAYGYT
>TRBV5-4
ASSRAETSTDTQY
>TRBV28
ASSYQPKGSGNTIY
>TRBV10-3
AITDRVGYGYT
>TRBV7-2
ASSPGTSGLKGSYNEQF
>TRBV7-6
ASSPGQGPFNRATYNEQF
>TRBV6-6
ASRMAGRASGEQF
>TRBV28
ASRPTSGTTGELF
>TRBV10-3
AISERTGGTEAF